A single T cell receptor beta chain is shown here with its context. TCRdb keeps only in-frame clones here, not all; method: immunoSEQ multiplex PCR. The sample yields under 40,000 clones, about nine tenths seen once. The data derive from a study of blood T cell repertoires in COVID-19. Study background: Italy, Spain and the United States were the sources of the convalescent and acute COVID-19 samples. Nucleic acid was either cDNA or gDNA, and it came from T cells, B-cell-depleted T cells, or PBMCs.

V lost 2 bases to trimming and J lost 7 bases, with 18 bases between them. Germline CDR1 SGHRS, CDR2 YFSETQ. CDR3 length: 15 residues. This TCR was recovered from a man older than 75 with active COVID-19. The chain couples TRBV5-1 to TRBJ1-1, with D perhaps matching TRBD1 (6 bases). The sequencing input was peripheral blood. The CDR3 DNA reads TGCGCCAGCAGCTTAGCTCAACAGGGCCGGGGTGAAGCTTTCTTT. It translates to CASSLAQQGRGEAFF.